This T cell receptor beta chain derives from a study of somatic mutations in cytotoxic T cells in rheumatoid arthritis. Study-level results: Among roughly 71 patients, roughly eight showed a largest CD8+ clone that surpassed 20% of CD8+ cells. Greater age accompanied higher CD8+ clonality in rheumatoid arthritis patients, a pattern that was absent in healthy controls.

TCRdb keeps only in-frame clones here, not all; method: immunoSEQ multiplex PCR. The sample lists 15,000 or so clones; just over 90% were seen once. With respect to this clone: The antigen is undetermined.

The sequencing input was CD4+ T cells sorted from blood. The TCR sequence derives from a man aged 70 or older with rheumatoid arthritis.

This CDR3 reads CASRTPGQGAYEQYF. CDR3 DNA: TGTGCCAGCAGGACCCCGGGACAGGGGGCTTACGAGCAGTACTTC. This chain links TRBV27 with TRBJ2-5; 12 nucleotides match TRBD1. TRBJ2-7 explains the end of the DNA better; the J call may be wrong. This CDR3 has 15 amino acids. Germline CDR1 and CDR2: MNHEY and SMNVEV (reference sequence).